This T cell receptor (beta chain) was sequenced during a study of cytomegalovirus exposure and HLA in healthy donors. In germline, CDR1 is MRHNA, CDR2 SNTAGT. This CDR3 spans 14 amino acids. V shed 7 bases, J shed 3 bases, and the junction held 5 bases outside the gene matches. Both 60 Vbeta primers and 13 Jbeta primers went into the PCR. Method: immunoSEQ multiplex PCR; TCRdb's copy keeps in-frame clones and lacks some. The table has 150,000 to 200,000 clones, about 10% seen once. The table lists this clone with a few counts. Its antigen is as yet unknown. Study results and limitations: Researchers reported in a later analysis that common viral pathogens appeared linked to several top clusters. Association with HLA alleles at 0.05 false discovery rate was found for around 15,000 TCR beta sequences in a later analysis. Within a later analysis, the majority of CMV-associated TCR beta chains appeared HLA-restricted.

The chain links TRBV6-4 to TRBJ2-1; the match to TRBD1 covers 8 bases. The sequence derives from a woman under 40 in good health and CMV-seropositive. The sequenced material came from PBMCs. CDR3 in amino acids: CASKKGQDYNEQFF. In nucleotides, the CDR3 is TGTGCCAGCAAAAAGGGACAGGACTACAATGAGCAGTTCTTC.